Shown below are 30 T cell receptor beta chains from a single sample sequenced in a study of blood T cell repertoires in COVID-19. Assay: immunoSEQ multiplex PCR; the TCRdb copy retains only in-frame clones and omits some. This sample has a few hundred thousand clones, with around 83% found just once. Sequencing was done on a sample of peripheral blood. These receptors originate from a man older than 75 with acute or convalescent COVID-19.

This sequence joins TRBV5-1 and TRBJ1-1, with 7 bases that match TRBD1. Unmatched junction bases numbered 6, after V lost 4 bases and J lost 6 bases. Germline CDR1 SGHRS, CDR2 YFSETQ. The CDR3 extends over 13 amino acids. The chain's CDR3 is CASSPRGLAEAFF. For the CDR3, the DNA is TGCGCCAGCAGCCCGAGGGGGCTGGCTGAAGCTTTCTTT. Together with reference TRBV5-1 and TRBJ1-1, the CDR3 gives the full variable domain: KAGVTQTPRYLIKTRGQQVTLSCSPISGHRSVSWYQQTPGQGLQFLFEYFSETQRNKGNFPGRFSGRQFSNSRSEMNVSTLELGDSALYLCASSPRGLAEAFFGQGTRLTVV.

This clone came up a few times. The chain carries TRBV27 and TRBJ1-6; 9 bases are shared with TRBD1. The CDR3 contains 14 residues. The V segment lost 6 bases and the J segment 9 bases; nucleotides outside the gene matches: 6. CDR1 is MNHEY and CDR2 is SMNVEV in the germline V gene (reference sequence). The DNA for the CDR3 is TGTGCCAGCAGCCGTGACAGGGGGGGTTCACCCCTCCACTTT. Amino acids: CASSRDRGGSPLHF.

V and J are TRBV29-1 and TRBJ2-7; no definite D call. The CDR3 is made up of 11 amino acids. V was pared by 4 bases and J by 5 bases, with 9 bases between. CDR1 and CDR2 (germline): SQVTM, ANQGSEA. CDR3 protein: CSVGLSHEQYF. The CDR3 DNA reads TGCAGCGTTGGCCTTAGCCACGAGCAGTACTTC.

The chain couples TRBV18 to TRBJ2-3; possibly TRBD2 for D (7 bases). The length of the CDR3 is 16 residues. V was cut by 6 bases and J by 4 bases, with 20 bases left in between. CDR1 is KGHSH, CDR2 LQKENI, per germline. The CDR3 sequence is CASSAGATSAADTQYF. The DNA of the CDR3 is TGTGCCAGCTCCGCGGGGGCGACGTCAGCGGCAGATACGCAGTATTTT.

This rearrangement joins TRBV4-1 to TRBJ2-3; a weak D match, TRBD1 (5 bases). Germline values: CDR1 MGHRA, CDR2 YSYEKL. V was clipped by 1 base and J by 2 bases, with 19 bases between them. This CDR3 comprises 18 residues. The CDR3 protein is CASSQGASVGRDTDTQYF. As DNA, the CDR3 is TGCGCCAGCAGCCAAGGAGCGTCAGTGGGGCGCGACACAGATACGCAGTATTTT.

Remarks on this clone: The same CDR3 is also encoded by other DNA sequences in this sample. The V gene is TRBV3-1 (or the pseudogene TRBV3-2), the J gene TRBJ1-1; D not certain. V lost 3 bases, J lost 0 bases, and 11 bases lay in between. The CDR3 is 15 residues long. Germline CDR1 is LGHDT and CDR2 is YNNKEL (reference sequence). The CDR3 loop reads CASSQAPGLNTEAFF. The CDR3 region has the DNA TGTGCCAGCAGCCAGGCACCGGGGTTGAACACTGAAGCTTTCTTT.

The chain uses TRBV10-3 and TRBJ2-2; the match to TRBD2 covers 15 bases. This CDR3 contains 20 residues. V lost 3 bases and J lost 1; bases outside the gene matches: 9. Per the germline V gene, CDR1 is ENHRY and CDR2 is SYGVKD. The CDR3 protein is CAISEKGTSGGLLNTGELFF. CDR3 nucleotide sequence: TGTGCCATCAGTGAAAAGGGGACTAGCGGGGGGCTACTGAACACCGGGGAGCTGTTTTTT.

This chain joins TRBV3-1 (or the pseudogene TRBV3-2) and TRBJ1-1; 10 bases line up with TRBD1. Unmatched junction bases numbered 4, after V lost 4 bases and J lost 5 bases. The V gene's germline CDR1 is LGHDT and CDR2 YNNKEL (reference sequence). The CDR3 spans 14 residues. DNA of the CDR3: TGTGCCAGCAGCCTCGGACAGGGGGGGACTGAAGCTTTCTTT. It translates to CASSLGQGGTEAFF.

This CDR3 is CASSFTLTTGLTDTQYF. The CDR3 DNA follows: TGTGCCAGCAGCTTCACCCTGACGACAGGACTCACAGATACGCAGTATTTT. The rearrangement joins TRBV7-2 to TRBJ2-3; tentatively, D is TRBD1 (6 bases). V lost 3 bases, J lost 2 bases, and 18 bases lay in between. This CDR3 region has 17 residues. Looked up from germline, CDR1 is SGHTA and CDR2 is FQGNSA.

This sequence joins TRBV9 and TRBJ2-5; possible D gene TRBD1, 6 bases. This CDR3 has 16 amino acids. The germline gives CDR1 SGDLS, CDR2 YYNGEE. V lost 0 bases, J lost 5 bases, and 17 bases lay in between. The CDR3 loop is CASSVGSRGAVETQYF. For the CDR3, the DNA is TGTGCCAGCAGCGTAGGTAGCAGGGGCGCAGTGGAGACCCAGTACTTC.

The V call is TRBV7-9, the J call TRBJ1-2; the D is unclear. CDR1 is SEHNR, CDR2 FQNEAQ, per germline (reference sequence). The V and J ends lost 3 bases and 0 bases respectively, with 2 bases between them. The length of the CDR3 is 12 residues. In DNA form, the CDR3 reads TGTGCCAGCAGCTTTACTAACTATGGCTACACCTTC. Translated: CASSFTNYGYTF.

This rearrangement joins TRBV3-1 (or the pseudogene TRBV3-2) to TRBJ1-1, with a tentative D call TRBD1 (6 bases). CDR3 length: 13 residues. Germline loops: CDR1 LGHDT, CDR2 YNNKEL (reference sequence). Between the trimmed V and J ends, which lost 0 bases and 8 bases, there was a span of 10 bases. CDR3 sequence reads: CASSQDPDREAFF. The CDR3 nucleotides read TGTGCCAGCAGCCAAGACCCCGACAGGGAAGCTTTCTTT.

This clone has a handful of counts. J is TRBJ2-7 and V is TRBV7-2; 9 positions agree with TRBD2. Looked up from germline, CDR1 is SGHTA and CDR2 is FQGNSA. V trimming: 1 base; J trimming: 6 bases; junction bases outside the gene matches: 4. The CDR3 is 14 residues long. Here the CDR3 DNA reads TGTGCCAGCAGCTTAGAAGGTAGCGGGAGCGAGCAGTACTTC. Translating it yields CASSLEGSGSEQYF.

This chain uses TRBV18 with TRBJ1-3; TRBD1 matches 8 bases. The CDR3 spans 20 residues. Germline trimming cut 0 bases from V and 0 bases from J; bases unmatched to any gene: 13. CDR1 and CDR2 from the germline V gene are KGHSH and LQKENI. For the CDR3, the DNA is TGTGCCAGCTCACCACCGGGAGGGCACAGGGGGTCAAGCTCTGGAAACACCATATATTTT. Its translation: CASSPPGGHRGSSSGNTIYF.

This clone is a singleton in its sample. The V gene is TRBV24-1, the J gene TRBJ1-5; the D is unclear. The V end lost 4 bases, the J end lost 2 bases, and 8 bases lay between the germline ends. CDR3 length: 14 amino acids. Germline V lookup: CDR1 KGHDR, CDR2 SFDVKD. The CDR3 region has the DNA TGTGCCACCAGTGAGGGCTTGGGCAATCAGCCCCAGCATTTT. Translating it yields CATSEGLGNQPQHF.

This clone has just one count. The CDR3 DNA sequence: TGTGCCAGCAGAAGGGGGACTAATGAAAAACTGTTTTTT. The encoded protein is CASRRGTNEKLFF. The chain recombines TRBV28 with TRBJ1-4; D is possibly TRBD1 (6 bases). This CDR3 has 13 residues. Trimming pared 6 bases from V and 2 bases from J, leaving 7 bases between. Germline CDR1 MDHEN, CDR2 SYDVKM. The variable domain in full, completed from reference TRBV28 and TRBJ1-4, reads DVKVTQSSRYLVKRTGEKVFLECVQDMDHENMFWYRQDPGLGLRLIYFSYDVKMKEKGDIPEGYSVSREKKERFSLILESASTNQTSMYLCASRRGTNEKLFFGSGTQLSVL.

The CDR3 DNA reads TGTGCCAGAAGCGTTAGGGGCCGGGGGTGCCAAGAGACCCAGTACTTC. This translates into CARSVRGRGCQETQYF. V is TRBV5-3 and J is TRBJ2-5; possibly TRBD2 for D (6 bases). TRBV5-3 is placed among ORFs of uncertain function. The CDR3 totals 16 residues. V gave up 4 bases and J gave up 1 base, with 17 bases separating them.

The genes are TRBV28 and TRBJ1-4, with D tentatively TRBD1 (6 bases). The germline gives CDR1 MDHEN, CDR2 SYDVKM. CDR3 length: 15 amino acids. V lost 7 bases and J lost 10, with 22 bases in between. The CDR3 DNA reads as TGTGCCAGCACCCTCCGGGACACCCCGGCGGGAAAACTGTTTTTT. This translates into CASTLRDTPAGKLFF.

Comment on this clone: The same CDR3 is also encoded by other DNA sequences in this sample. V usage is TRBV5-1 and J usage is TRBJ1-2, with D tentatively TRBD1 (5 bases). V was cut by 0 bases and J by 8 bases, with 11 bases left in between. Germline CDR1 SGHRS, CDR2 YFSETQ. The CDR3 has 13 amino acids. The CDR3 nucleotides read TGCGCCAGCAGCTTGGGCCAGGGAGGGGGCTACACCTTC. Its translation is CASSLGQGGGYTF.

J is TRBJ1-1 and V is TRBV30; possible D gene TRBD1, 6 bases. V lost 2 bases to trimming and J lost 0 bases, with 13 bases between them. The germline V gene has CDR1 GTSNPN and CDR2 SVGIG (reference sequence). The CDR3 extends over 15 amino acids. This chain's CDR3 is CAWSTPGHVNTEAFF. The CDR3, as DNA: TGTGCCTGGAGTACCCCGGGACACGTGAACACTGAAGCTTTCTTT.

V usage is TRBV11-1 and J usage is TRBJ1-5, with no clear D. Trimming stripped 2 bases from V and 3 bases from J, with 5 bases between. The V gene's germline CDR1 is SGHAT and CDR2 FQDESV (reference sequence). This CDR3 comprises 13 residues. The CDR3 loop reads CASSLQNNQPQHF. The CDR3 DNA follows: TGTGCCAGCAGCTTACAAAACAATCAGCCCCAGCATTTT.

The J gene is TRBJ1-2, the V gene TRBV27; 7 bases map to TRBD1. Germline loops: CDR1 MNHEY, CDR2 SMNVEV (reference sequence). V lost 3 bases, J lost 7 bases, and 5 bases stayed unmatched. CDR3 length equals 13 residues. The CDR3 region is CASSFQGVAGYTF. In nucleotides, the CDR3 is TGTGCCAGCAGTTTTCAGGGGGTGGCTGGCTACACCTTC.

The table lists this clone with many counts. This chain uses TRBV7-3 with TRBJ1-6; TRBD1 might be the D (6 bases). CDR3 size: 19 residues. Germline CDR1 and CDR2: SGHTA and FQGTGA. V was trimmed by 2 bases and J by 0 bases, leaving 17 bases between them. The CDR3 DNA follows: TGTGCCAGCAGCTTACGACCGCAGGGGCCGAGCTCCTATAATTCACCCCTCCACTTT. Protein sequence: CASSLRPQGPSSYNSPLHF. Complete variable domain (other parts from reference TRBV7-3 and TRBJ1-6): GAGVSQTPSNKVTEKGKYVELRCDPISGHTALYWYRQSLGQGPEFLIYFQGTGAADDSGLPNDRFFAVRPEGSVSTLKIQRTERGDSAVYLCASSLRPQGPSSYNSPLHFGNGTRLTVT.

This chain connects TRBV18 to TRBJ2-7, with TRBD1 matching over 7 bases. J lost 7 bases, V lost 4 bases, and 4 bases had no gene match. The CDR3 has 12 residues. Germline CDR1 and CDR2: KGHSH and LQKENI. The CDR3 loop reads CASSLSGGEQYF. CDR3 DNA sequence: TGTGCCAGCTCACTCTCAGGGGGAGAGCAGTACTTC.

The gene calls are TRBV7-2 and TRBJ2-3, with D uncertain. The V gene's germline CDR1 is SGHTA and CDR2 FQGNSA. The V gene lost 5 bases and the J gene lost 4 bases, with 13 bases spanning the gap. The CDR3 sequence is 14 residues long. The CDR3 region is CASSRDTPPDTQYF. CDR3 bases: TGTGCCAGCAGCCGCGACACGCCTCCAGATACGCAGTATTTT.

The chain carries TRBV10-1 and TRBJ2-1; 8 bases are a match to TRBD2. The CDR3 runs 15 residues. Trimming cost V 4 bases and J 4 bases; bases outside gene matches: 6. Per germline, CDR1 WNHNN and CDR2 SYGVQD (reference sequence). The CDR3 is CASSVSGGAYNEQFF. CDR3 nucleotide sequence: TGCGCCAGCAGTGTGAGCGGGGGAGCATACAATGAGCAGTTCTTC.

CDR3 sequence: CASSFDFSGANTGELFF. CDR3 in DNA: TGTGCCAGCTCATTCGACTTTAGCGGCGCGAACACCGGGGAGCTGTTTTTT. The V and J genes are TRBV18 and TRBJ2-2; D is possibly TRBD2 (6 bases). V gave up 5 bases and J gave up 0 bases, with 16 bases separating them. The CDR3 has 17 residues. CDR1 KGHSH and CDR2 LQKENI come from the germline V gene.

The chain's CDR3 is CATSRELSAYEQYF. The CDR3 region has the DNA TGTGCCACCAGCAGAGAATTGAGCGCCTACGAGCAGTACTTC. The chain couples TRBV15 to TRBJ2-7; D unclear. There are 14 residues in the CDR3. Germline CDR1 is LNHNV and CDR2 is YYDKDF (reference sequence). The V end was cut by 0 bases, the J end by 2 bases, with 8 bases between. Drawing the rest from reference TRBV15 and TRBJ2-7, the complete variable domain is DAMVIQNPRYQVTQFGKPVTLSCSQTLNHNVMYWYQQKSSQAPKLLFHYYDKDFNNEADTPDNFQSRRPNTSFCFLDIRSPGLGDTAMYLCATSRELSAYEQYFGPGTRLTVT.

The chain links TRBV30 to TRBJ1-2; 9 nucleotides match TRBD1. This CDR3 is 17 amino acids long. In germline, CDR1 is GTSNPN, CDR2 SVGIG (reference sequence). V dropped 5 bases and J dropped 4; count of bases not matched to a gene: 17. The CDR3 DNA follows: TGTGCCTGGGTGCCCCGGGACAGGGCCCTCAGGAGCTATGGCTACACCTTC. This sequence encodes CAWVPRDRALRSYGYTF.

The rearrangement links TRBV7-2 to TRBJ1-3, with D tentatively TRBD1 (6 bases). The CDR3 runs to 18 residues. Per germline, CDR1 SGHTA and CDR2 FQGNSA. With 1 base removed from V and 4 bases from J, the gap between germline ends came to 20 bases. The DNA for the CDR3 is TGTGCCAGCAGCTTAGGTCTAGCGCGGGGGGCGTCAGGAAACACCATATATTTT. Residues: CASSLGLARGASGNTIYF.